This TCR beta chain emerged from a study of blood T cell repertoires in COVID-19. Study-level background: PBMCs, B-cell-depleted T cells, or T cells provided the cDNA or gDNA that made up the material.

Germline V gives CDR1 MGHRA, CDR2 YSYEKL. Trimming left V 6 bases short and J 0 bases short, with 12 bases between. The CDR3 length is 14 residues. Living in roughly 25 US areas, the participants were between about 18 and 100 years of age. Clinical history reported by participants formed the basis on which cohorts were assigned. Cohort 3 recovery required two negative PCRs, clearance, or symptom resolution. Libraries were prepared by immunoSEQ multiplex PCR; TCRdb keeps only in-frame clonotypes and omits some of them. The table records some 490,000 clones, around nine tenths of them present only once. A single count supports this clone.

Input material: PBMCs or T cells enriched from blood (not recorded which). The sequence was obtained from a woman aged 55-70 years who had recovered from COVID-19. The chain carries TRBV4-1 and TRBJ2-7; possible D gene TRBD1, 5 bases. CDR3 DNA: TGCGCCAGCAGGCGCGACAGCAACTCCTACGAGCAGTACTTC. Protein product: CASRRDSNSYEQYF.